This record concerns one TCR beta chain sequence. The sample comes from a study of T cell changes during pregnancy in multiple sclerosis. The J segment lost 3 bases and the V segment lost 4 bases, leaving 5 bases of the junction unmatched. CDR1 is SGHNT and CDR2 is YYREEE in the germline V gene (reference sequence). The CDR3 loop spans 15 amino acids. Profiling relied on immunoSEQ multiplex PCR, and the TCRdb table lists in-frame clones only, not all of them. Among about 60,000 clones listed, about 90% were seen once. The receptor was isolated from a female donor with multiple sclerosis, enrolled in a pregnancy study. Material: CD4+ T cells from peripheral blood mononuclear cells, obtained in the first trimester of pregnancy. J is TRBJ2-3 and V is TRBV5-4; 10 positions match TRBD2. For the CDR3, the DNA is TGTGCCAGCAGCCTGAGCGGGGGGGCGACAGATACGCAGTATTTT. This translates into CASSLSGGATDTQYF.